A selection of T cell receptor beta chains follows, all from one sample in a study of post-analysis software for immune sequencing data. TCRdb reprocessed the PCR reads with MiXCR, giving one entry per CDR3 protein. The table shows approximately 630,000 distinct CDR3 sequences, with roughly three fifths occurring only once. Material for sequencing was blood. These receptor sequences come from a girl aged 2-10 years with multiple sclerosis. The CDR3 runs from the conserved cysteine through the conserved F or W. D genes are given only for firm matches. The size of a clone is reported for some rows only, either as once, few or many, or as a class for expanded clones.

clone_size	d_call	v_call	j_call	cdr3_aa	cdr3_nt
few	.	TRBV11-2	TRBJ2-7	CASSLTVSSYEQYF	TGTGCCAGCAGCTTGACAGTTTCTTCCTACGAGCAGTACTTC
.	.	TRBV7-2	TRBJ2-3	CASSLLPLGTDTQYF	TGTGCCAGCAGCTTACTCCCTCTGGGCACAGATACGCAGTATTTT
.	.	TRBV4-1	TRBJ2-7	CASSQGRGDLAYEQYF	TGCGCCAGCAGCCAAGGGCGGGGCGACCTTGCCTACGAGCAGTACTTC
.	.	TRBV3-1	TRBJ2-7	CASSQDTFLPSYEQYF	TGTGCCAGCAGCCAAGACACGTTCCTGCCTTCCTACGAGCAGTACTTC
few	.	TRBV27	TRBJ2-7	CASSWDGAYEQYF	TGTGCCAGCAGTTGGGACGGAGCCTACGAGCAGTACTTC
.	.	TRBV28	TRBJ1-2	CASSPSTYSRERAGYTF	TGTGCCAGCAGTCCCTCCACCTATAGTCGGGAGAGGGCTGGCTACACCTTC
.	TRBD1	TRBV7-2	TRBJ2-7	CASSSDGQGYEQYF	TGTGCCAGCAGCTCAGACGGACAGGGCTACGAGCAGTACTTC
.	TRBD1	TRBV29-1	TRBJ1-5	CSVAGTGSGSNQPQHF	TGCAGCGTCGCCGGGACAGGGTCAGGTAGCAATCAGCCCCAGCATTTT
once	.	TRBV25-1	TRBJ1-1	CASSESASGDTEAFF	TGTGCCAGCAGTGAATCGGCCAGTGGAGACACTGAAGCTTTCTTT
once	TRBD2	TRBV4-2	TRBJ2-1	CASSQDLAPGLAGPYNEQFF	TGTGCCAGCAGCCAAGATTTAGCCCCCGGACTAGCGGGACCCTACAATGAGCAGTTCTTC
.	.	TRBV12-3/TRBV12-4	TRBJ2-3	CASSLFMKTDTQYF	TGTGCCAGCAGTTTATTCATGAAAACAGATACGCAGTATTTT
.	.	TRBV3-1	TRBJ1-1	CASTQMSGSQNTEAFF	TGTGCCAGCACCCAGATGAGTGGCAGCCAGAACACTGAAGCTTTCTTT
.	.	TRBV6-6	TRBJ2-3	CAIQGPDTQYF	TGTGCCATCCAGGGACCAGATACGCAGTATTTT
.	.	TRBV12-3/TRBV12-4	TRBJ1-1	CASNWDPNTEAFF	TGTGCCAGCAATTGGGACCCGAACACTGAAGCTTTCTTT
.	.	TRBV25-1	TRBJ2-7	CASSEVGRSPQYF	TGTGCCAGCAGTGAAGTGGGACGGAGTCCGCAGTACTTC
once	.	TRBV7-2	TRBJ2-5	CASSSILTGQGRLGETQYF	TGTGCCAGCAGCTCGATCCTGACCGGGCAGGGAAGGCTTGGGGAGACCCAGTACTTC
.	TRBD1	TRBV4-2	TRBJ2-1	CASSQGTGDYNEQFF	TGTGCCAGCAGCCAAGGGACAGGCGACTACAATGAGCAGTTCTTC
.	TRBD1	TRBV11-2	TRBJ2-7	CARSADPRGREQYF	TGTGCCCGCAGCGCCGATCCCAGGGGGCGCGAGCAGTACTTC
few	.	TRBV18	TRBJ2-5	CASSPLEETQYF	TGTGCCAGCAGCCCCCTAGAGGAGACCCAGTACTTC
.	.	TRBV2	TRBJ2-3	CASRRVVASTDTQYF	TGTGCCAGCAGGCGGGTGGTGGCTAGCACAGATACGCAGTATTTT
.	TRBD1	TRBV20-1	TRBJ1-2	CSAPQGEGYGYTF	TGCAGTGCTCCCCAGGGGGAGGGCTATGGCTACACCTTC
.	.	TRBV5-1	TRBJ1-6	CASDGYPGPSLHYNSPLHF	TGCGCCAGCGACGGTTATCCGGGACCCTCGCTACACTATAATTCACCCCTCCACTTT
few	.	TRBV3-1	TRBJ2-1	CASSQDKRDNEQFF	TGTGCCAGCAGCCAAGACAAACGCGACAATGAGCAGTTCTTC
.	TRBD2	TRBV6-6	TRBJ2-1	CASSYRTSGANEQFF	TGTGCCAGCAGTTACCGGACTAGCGGGGCCAATGAGCAGTTCTTC
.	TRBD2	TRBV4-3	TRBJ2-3	CASSRGLGSDTQYF	TGCGCCAGCAGCCGCGGACTAGGTTCAGATACGCAGTATTTT
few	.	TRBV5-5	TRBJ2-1	CASSRPASSYNEQFF	TGTGCCAGCAGCCGCCCCGCGAGCTCCTACAATGAGCAGTTCTTC
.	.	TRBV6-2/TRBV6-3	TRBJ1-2	CASSSHSTDSVYGYTF	TGTGCCAGCAGTTCTCACTCGACAGATAGTGTCTATGGCTACACCTTC